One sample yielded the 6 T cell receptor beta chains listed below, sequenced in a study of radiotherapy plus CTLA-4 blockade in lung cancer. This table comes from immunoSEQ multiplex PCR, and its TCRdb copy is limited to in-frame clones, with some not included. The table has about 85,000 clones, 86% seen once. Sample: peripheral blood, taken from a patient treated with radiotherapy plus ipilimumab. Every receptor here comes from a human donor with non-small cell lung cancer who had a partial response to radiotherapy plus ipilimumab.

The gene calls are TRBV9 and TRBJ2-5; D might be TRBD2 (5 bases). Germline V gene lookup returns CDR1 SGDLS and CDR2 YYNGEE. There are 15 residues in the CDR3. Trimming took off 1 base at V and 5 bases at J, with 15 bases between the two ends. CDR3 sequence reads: CASSVTARPGETQYF. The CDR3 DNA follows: TGTGCCAGCAGCGTAACAGCCAGGCCGGGGGAGACCCAGTACTTC. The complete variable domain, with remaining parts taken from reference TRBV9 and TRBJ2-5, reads DSGVTQTPKHLITATGQRVTLRCSPRSGDLSVYWYQQSLDQGLQFLIQYYNGEERAKGNILERFSAQQFPDLHSELNLSSLELGDSALYFCASSVTARPGETQYFGPGTRLLVL.

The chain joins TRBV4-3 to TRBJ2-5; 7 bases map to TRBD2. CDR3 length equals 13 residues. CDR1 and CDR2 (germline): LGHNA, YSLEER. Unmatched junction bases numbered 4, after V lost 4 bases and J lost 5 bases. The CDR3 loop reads CASSPGGRETQYF. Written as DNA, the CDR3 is TGCGCCAGCAGCCCGGGGGGAAGGGAGACCCAGTACTTC.

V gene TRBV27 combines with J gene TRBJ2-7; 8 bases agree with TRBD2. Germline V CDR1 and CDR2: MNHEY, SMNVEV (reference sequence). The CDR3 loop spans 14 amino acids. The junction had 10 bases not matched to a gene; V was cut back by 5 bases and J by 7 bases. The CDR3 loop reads CASSPPGLVYEQYF. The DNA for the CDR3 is TGTGCCAGCAGTCCACCGGGACTAGTGTATGAGCAGTACTTC.

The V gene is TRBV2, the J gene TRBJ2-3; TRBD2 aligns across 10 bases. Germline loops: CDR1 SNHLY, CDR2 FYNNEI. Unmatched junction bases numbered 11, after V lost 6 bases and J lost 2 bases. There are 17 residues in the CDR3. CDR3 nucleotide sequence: TGTGCCAGCAGCGAAAGGTTAGCGGGAGGTCCCACAGATACGCAGTATTTT. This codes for CASSERLAGGPTDTQYF.

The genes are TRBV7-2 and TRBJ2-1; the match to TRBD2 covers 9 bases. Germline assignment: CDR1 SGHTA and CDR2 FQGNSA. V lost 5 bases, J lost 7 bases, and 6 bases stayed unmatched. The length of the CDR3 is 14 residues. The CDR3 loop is CASSPGTSRNEQFF. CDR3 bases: TGTGCCAGCAGCCCCGGGACTAGCAGGAATGAGCAGTTCTTC.

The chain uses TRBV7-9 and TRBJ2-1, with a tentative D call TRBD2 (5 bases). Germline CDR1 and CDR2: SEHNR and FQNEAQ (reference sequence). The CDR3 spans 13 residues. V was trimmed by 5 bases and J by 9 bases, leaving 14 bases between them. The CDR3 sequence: CASSGILGSEQFF. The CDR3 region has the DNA TGTGCCAGCAGCGGTATACTAGGTTCTGAGCAGTTCTTC. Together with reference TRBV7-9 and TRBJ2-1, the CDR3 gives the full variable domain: DTGVSQNPRHKITKRGQNVTFRCDPISEHNRLYWYRQTLGQGPEFLTYFQNEAQLEKSRLLSDRFSAERPKGSFSTLEIQRTEQGDSAMYLCASSGILGSEQFFGPGTRLTVL.